The clone carrying this TCR beta chain was recorded once. Trimming removed 2 bases from V and 2 bases from J; junction bases left unmatched: 5. The CDR3 sequence is 17 residues long. The V gene's germline CDR1 is KGHSH and CDR2 LQKENI. The data derive from a study of blood T cell repertoires in COVID-19. Repertoires were generated with immunoSEQ multiplex PCR, while TCRdb's copy carries only in-frame clones and drops some. This sample has around 300,000 clones, with approximately 90% found just once. This receptor was taken from a woman aged 25 to 45 who had recovered from COVID-19. The V and J genes are TRBV18 and TRBJ2-5; 13 nucleotides match TRBD2. The sample consisted of PBMCs or T cells enriched from blood (not recorded which). CDR3 in amino acids: CASSPSPGLAGQETQYF. DNA of the CDR3: TGTGCCAGCTCACCAAGTCCGGGACTAGCGGGACAAGAGACCCAGTACTTC.